The rows below give T cell receptor beta chains drawn from one sample of a study of blood T cell repertoires in COVID-19. Sequencing used immunoSEQ multiplex PCR; TCRdb keeps in-frame clones, though not all of them. The data show roughly 300,000 clones, over 70% seen once. Sequencing input: peripheral blood. These receptors all stem from a woman aged 45 to 65 with acute or convalescent COVID-19. Each CDR3 is given with its conserved first and last residue. The D gene is left open where the match is weak. A row's size may be missing; if present it is once, few, many or a size class.

V gene: TRBV27
D gene: NA
J gene: TRBJ1-1
clone size: NA
CDR3 protein: CASSLPSKEAFF
CDR3 DNA: TGTGCCAGCAGTTTACCATCTAAGGAAGCTTTCTTT

V gene: TRBV4-1
D gene: TRBD1
J gene: TRBJ1-5
clone size: NA
CDR3 protein: CASSQAGQGRHQPQHF
CDR3 DNA: TGCGCCAGCAGCCAAGCGGGACAGGGGCGGCATCAGCCCCAGCATTTT

V gene: TRBV6-5
D gene: NA
J gene: TRBJ1-4
clone size: NA
CDR3 protein: CASRHRTAGDEKLFF
CDR3 DNA: TGTGCCAGCAGACACCGGACAGCGGGGGATGAAAAACTGTTTTTT

V gene: TRBV30
D gene: NA
J gene: TRBJ1-4
clone size: NA
CDR3 protein: CAWIRRGTNEKLFF
CDR3 DNA: TGTGCCTGGATTCGAAGGGGGACTAATGAAAAACTGTTTTTT

V gene: TRBV5-5
D gene: TRBD1
J gene: TRBJ1-5
clone size: NA
CDR3 protein: CASSLADRARSPQHF
CDR3 DNA: TGTGCCAGCAGCTTGGCGGACAGGGCCCGATCGCCCCAGCATTTT

V gene: TRBV27
D gene: NA
J gene: TRBJ1-1
clone size: NA
CDR3 protein: CASSFLSRNTEAFF
CDR3 DNA: TGTGCCAGCAGTTTTTTATCCAGGAACACTGAAGCTTTCTTT

V gene: TRBV5-8
D gene: NA
J gene: TRBJ1-5
clone size: NA
CDR3 protein: CASSLRGFNQPQHF
CDR3 DNA: TGTGCCAGCAGCTTAAGGGGCTTCAATCAGCCCCAGCATTTT

V gene: TRBV10-3
D gene: TRBD1
J gene: TRBJ1-1
clone size: few
CDR3 protein: CAIRKDREYTEAFF
CDR3 DNA: TGTGCCATCAGAAAGGACAGGGAGTACACTGAAGCTTTCTTT

V gene: TRBV10-3
D gene: NA
J gene: TRBJ2-1
clone size: NA
CDR3 protein: CAISGGGVGRSYNEQFF
CDR3 DNA: TGTGCCATCAGTGGAGGTGGGGTGGGGAGGTCCTACAATGAGCAGTTCTTC

V gene: TRBV5-1
D gene: NA
J gene: TRBJ1-1
clone size: NA
CDR3 protein: CASRPLQGEGTEAFF
CDR3 DNA: TGCGCCAGCAGACCCCTACAGGGTGAAGGGACTGAAGCTTTCTTT

V gene: TRBV5-4
D gene: NA
J gene: TRBJ1-2
clone size: NA
CDR3 protein: CASSPGWYGYTF
CDR3 DNA: TGTGCCAGCAGCCCAGGGTGGTATGGCTACACCTTC

V gene: TRBV3-1/TRBV3-2
D gene: NA
J gene: TRBJ1-1
clone size: NA
CDR3 protein: CASSQYPDSEAFF
CDR3 DNA: TGTGCCAGCAGCCAATATCCGGACAGTGAAGCTTTCTTT

V gene: TRBV7-2
D gene: TRBD2
J gene: TRBJ2-1
clone size: few
CDR3 protein: CASSPMGGSYNEQFF
CDR3 DNA: TGTGCCAGCAGCCCTATGGGGGGGTCCTACAATGAGCAGTTCTTC

V gene: TRBV2
D gene: NA
J gene: TRBJ2-2
clone size: NA
CDR3 protein: CASRVGDSGTGELFF
CDR3 DNA: TGTGCCAGCAGAGTGGGGGACAGCGGGACCGGGGAGCTGTTTTTT

V gene: TRBV27
D gene: NA
J gene: TRBJ2-2
clone size: NA
CDR3 protein: CASTLPRLDADTGELFF
CDR3 DNA: TGTGCCAGCACCCTACCCCGTTTGGATGCGGACACCGGGGAGCTGTTTTTT

V gene: TRBV7-6
D gene: NA
J gene: TRBJ1-1
clone size: NA
CDR3 protein: CASSLAKQGEAFF
CDR3 DNA: TGTGCCAGCAGCTTAGCCAAACAGGGTGAAGCTTTCTTT

V gene: TRBV5-1
D gene: TRBD1
J gene: TRBJ2-7
clone size: NA
CDR3 protein: CASSLREQGAFEEQYF
CDR3 DNA: TGCGCCAGCAGCTTGAGGGAGCAGGGGGCGTTCGAGGAGCAGTACTTC

V gene: TRBV6-1
D gene: TRBD1
J gene: TRBJ2-2
clone size: NA
CDR3 protein: CASSEGTGFTGELFF
CDR3 DNA: TGTGCCAGCAGTGAAGGGACAGGGTTTACCGGGGAGCTGTTTTTT

V gene: TRBV4-1
D gene: TRBD2
J gene: TRBJ2-1
clone size: NA
CDR3 protein: CASSLPTTSGGAGEQFF
CDR3 DNA: TGCGCCAGCAGCCTACCGACAACTAGCGGGGGGGCAGGTGAGCAGTTCTTC

V gene: TRBV18
D gene: NA
J gene: TRBJ1-1
clone size: once
CDR3 protein: CASSPRGGNGAFF
CDR3 DNA: TGTGCCAGCTCACCAAGGGGGGGGAATGGAGCTTTCTTT

V gene: TRBV30
D gene: NA
J gene: TRBJ1-6
clone size: once
CDR3 protein: CAWKGLSSPLHF
CDR3 DNA: TGTGCCTGGAAGGGGTTAAGTTCACCCCTCCACTTT

V gene: TRBV5-4
D gene: TRBD2
J gene: TRBJ2-3
clone size: NA
CDR3 protein: CASSFSGRAADTQYF
CDR3 DNA: TGTGCCAGCAGTTTTAGCGGGAGGGCAGCAGATACGCAGTATTTT

V gene: TRBV6-5
D gene: NA
J gene: TRBJ2-3
clone size: NA
CDR3 protein: CASSGGARTDTQYF
CDR3 DNA: TGTGCCAGCAGCGGCGGGGCCCGCACAGATACGCAGTATTTT

V gene: TRBV2
D gene: TRBD1
J gene: TRBJ1-1
clone size: NA
CDR3 protein: CASSRQGMVTEAFF
CDR3 DNA: TGTGCCAGCAGCCGACAGGGGATGGTGACTGAAGCTTTCTTT

V gene: TRBV29-1
D gene: NA
J gene: TRBJ2-3
clone size: NA
CDR3 protein: CSAAGRGGPDTQYF
CDR3 DNA: TGCAGCGCGGCCGGGCGTGGGGGCCCAGATACGCAGTATTTT

V gene: TRBV5-4
D gene: NA
J gene: TRBJ1-2
clone size: NA
CDR3 protein: CASSLDREQTIYGYTF
CDR3 DNA: TGTGCCAGCAGCTTGGACAGAGAACAGACAATCTATGGCTACACCTTC

V gene: TRBV13
D gene: NA
J gene: TRBJ2-3
clone size: NA
CDR3 protein: CASSTRGSLEGTDTQYF
CDR3 DNA: TGTGCCAGCAGCACCCGCGGCAGTCTTGAGGGCACAGATACGCAGTATTTT

V gene: TRBV19
D gene: NA
J gene: TRBJ1-3
clone size: NA
CDR3 protein: CASSSGFASGNTIYF
CDR3 DNA: TGTGCCAGTAGTTCCGGTTTCGCTTCTGGAAACACCATATATTTT

V gene: TRBV2
D gene: NA
J gene: TRBJ2-2
clone size: NA
CDR3 protein: CASSGTVSAGELFF
CDR3 DNA: TGTGCCAGCAGTGGGACAGTGTCCGCCGGGGAGCTGTTTTTT

V gene: TRBV6-5
D gene: NA
J gene: TRBJ1-4
clone size: NA
CDR3 protein: CASTNRGRGEEKLFF
CDR3 DNA: TGTGCCAGCACCAACCGCGGCAGGGGCGAAGAAAAACTGTTTTTT

V gene: TRBV5-1
D gene: NA
J gene: TRBJ2-1
clone size: NA
CDR3 protein: CASSLGGLTYNEQFF
CDR3 DNA: TGCGCCAGCAGCTTGGGAGGGCTTACCTACAATGAGCAGTTCTTC

V gene: TRBV5-6
D gene: NA
J gene: TRBJ2-7
clone size: once
CDR3 protein: CASSLRAYEQYF
CDR3 DNA: TGTGCCAGCAGCTTGCGGGCCTACGAGCAGTACTTC

V gene: TRBV5-1
D gene: NA
J gene: TRBJ2-3
clone size: NA
CDR3 protein: CASSFGINRGDTQYF
CDR3 DNA: TGCGCCAGCAGCTTCGGGATAAACCGTGGAGATACGCAGTATTTT

V gene: TRBV6-6
D gene: TRBD2
J gene: TRBJ2-3
clone size: NA
CDR3 protein: CASSRRPPSGVTTDTQYF
CDR3 DNA: TGTGCCAGCAGTCGAAGGCCTCCTAGCGGTGTCACCACAGATACGCAGTATTTT

V gene: TRBV13
D gene: NA
J gene: TRBJ2-1
clone size: few
CDR3 protein: CASSPIPNPEQFF
CDR3 DNA: TGTGCCAGCAGCCCCATTCCTAACCCCGAGCAGTTCTTC

V gene: TRBV25-1
D gene: NA
J gene: TRBJ1-2
clone size: NA
CDR3 protein: CASSESRREFYGYTF
CDR3 DNA: TGTGCCAGCAGTGAAAGCCGGCGGGAGTTCTATGGCTACACCTTC

V gene: TRBV2
D gene: TRBD1
J gene: TRBJ1-6
clone size: NA
CDR3 protein: CASSGQGANSPLHF
CDR3 DNA: TGTGCCAGCAGTGGACAGGGTGCTAATTCACCCCTCCACTTT

V gene: TRBV7-3
D gene: NA
J gene: TRBJ2-1
clone size: once
CDR3 protein: CASSSFSGEQFF
CDR3 DNA: TGTGCCAGCAGCTCCTTTTCCGGTGAGCAGTTCTTC

V gene: TRBV10-2
D gene: NA
J gene: TRBJ2-7
clone size: few
CDR3 protein: CASSEGPPVVQYF
CDR3 DNA: TGCGCCAGCAGTGAGGGGCCCCCGGTGGTGCAGTACTTC

V gene: TRBV24-1
D gene: NA
J gene: TRBJ2-3
clone size: NA
CDR3 protein: CATSDLADTQYF
CDR3 DNA: TGTGCCACCAGTGATCTCGCAGATACGCAGTATTTT

V gene: TRBV5-6
D gene: NA
J gene: TRBJ2-7
clone size: NA
CDR3 protein: CASSPSVAGEQYF
CDR3 DNA: TGTGCCAGCAGCCCCTCAGTAGCCGGCGAGCAGTACTTC

V gene: TRBV6-2/TRBV6-3
D gene: NA
J gene: TRBJ2-3
clone size: NA
CDR3 protein: CASSYSEGAQYF
CDR3 DNA: TGTGCCAGCAGTTACTCGGAGGGAGCGCAGTATTTT

V gene: TRBV6-1
D gene: NA
J gene: TRBJ1-2
clone size: NA
CDR3 protein: CASSETQASKRDGYTF
CDR3 DNA: TGTGCCAGCAGTGAAACCCAGGCCAGTAAAAGAGATGGCTACACCTTC

V gene: TRBV7-8
D gene: TRBD1
J gene: TRBJ2-3
clone size: NA
CDR3 protein: CASSDRTGGTDTQYF
CDR3 DNA: TGTGCCAGCAGCGATAGGACAGGGGGCACAGATACGCAGTATTTT

V gene: TRBV11-2
D gene: NA
J gene: TRBJ1-2
clone size: NA
CDR3 protein: CASGATGSNYGYTF
CDR3 DNA: TGTGCCAGCGGGGCAACAGGGAGTAACTATGGCTACACCTTC

V gene: TRBV27
D gene: TRBD2
J gene: TRBJ2-7
clone size: NA
CDR3 protein: CASSYGTSGYEQYF
CDR3 DNA: TGTGCCAGCAGTTACGGGACTAGCGGCTACGAGCAGTACTTC

V gene: TRBV2
D gene: NA
J gene: TRBJ2-5
clone size: NA
CDR3 protein: CASSGLGGAETQYF
CDR3 DNA: TGTGCCAGCAGTGGACTAGGTGGGGCAGAGACCCAGTACTTC

V gene: TRBV4-1
D gene: NA
J gene: TRBJ2-2
clone size: NA
CDR3 protein: CASSHPGNTGELFF
CDR3 DNA: TGCGCCAGCAGCCACCCCGGGAACACCGGGGAGCTGTTTTTT

V gene: TRBV3-1/TRBV3-2
D gene: TRBD2
J gene: TRBJ2-1
clone size: NA
CDR3 protein: CASSQEIGGGTYNEQFF
CDR3 DNA: TGTGCCAGCAGCCAAGAGATTGGCGGGGGGACCTACAATGAGCAGTTCTTC

V gene: TRBV21-1
D gene: NA
J gene: TRBJ1-3
clone size: NA
CDR3 protein: CASSKARGHSGNTIYF
CDR3 DNA: TGTGCCAGCAGCAAAGCGCGCGGACACTCTGGAAACACCATATATTTT

V gene: TRBV19
D gene: NA
J gene: TRBJ1-5
clone size: NA
CDR3 protein: CASSNIARGLIGNQPQHF
CDR3 DNA: TGTGCCAGTAGTAATATTGCGAGAGGGTTGATAGGCAATCAGCCCCAGCATTTT

V gene: TRBV10-3
D gene: NA
J gene: TRBJ2-2
clone size: NA
CDR3 protein: CAITRETGELFF
CDR3 DNA: TGTGCCATCACACGAGAAACCGGGGAGCTGTTTTTT

V gene: TRBV4-3
D gene: TRBD2
J gene: TRBJ2-1
clone size: NA
CDR3 protein: CASSQGLAGGYEQFF
CDR3 DNA: TGCGCCAGCAGCCAGGGACTAGCGGGAGGGTATGAGCAGTTCTTC

V gene: TRBV18
D gene: TRBD2
J gene: TRBJ2-3
clone size: NA
CDR3 protein: CASSPGLVGVRADTQYF
CDR3 DNA: TGTGCCAGCTCACCAGGACTAGTCGGGGTTCGGGCAGATACGCAGTATTTT

V gene: TRBV5-4
D gene: TRBD1
J gene: TRBJ1-4
clone size: NA
CDR3 protein: CASSPTTGDNEKLFF
CDR3 DNA: TGTGCCAGCAGCCCAACGACAGGGGATAATGAAAAACTGTTTTTT

V gene: TRBV4-2
D gene: TRBD2
J gene: TRBJ2-7
clone size: NA
CDR3 protein: CASSRREGNEQYF
CDR3 DNA: TGTGCCAGCAGCCGACGGGAGGGAAACGAGCAGTACTTC

V gene: TRBV7-2
D gene: TRBD1
J gene: TRBJ1-1
clone size: NA
CDR3 protein: CASSSGQGLAAFF
CDR3 DNA: TGTGCCAGCAGCTCCGGACAGGGATTGGCAGCTTTCTTT